This T cell receptor (beta chain) originates from a study of long-term antiretroviral therapy in people with HIV. The authors ran the immunoSEQ assay, v3.0, at survey level. Clones were read by immunoSEQ multiplex PCR, and TCRdb kept only the in-frame ones, dropping some. The sample records approximately 19,000 clones, around 74% being singletons. Each sample contained roughly 0.95-10 million cryopreserved PBMC, thawed before DNA extraction. There are 16 residues in the CDR3. In germline, CDR1 is SEHNR, CDR2 FQNEAQ (reference sequence). Losses at the gene ends were 2 bases for V and 0 bases for J; bases not matched to a gene: 5.

The receptor was derived from a man younger than 35 with HIV. Here the sequenced sample was unsorted PBMCs, taken at the start of antiretroviral therapy, before treatment. The rearrangement uses TRBV7-9 and TRBJ2-3; TRBD2 matches 7 bases. CDR3 DNA sequence: TGTGCCAGCAGCTTAACTCCTAGCGGTAGCACAGATACGCAGTATTTT. Its protein product is CASSLTPSGSTDTQYF.